This is a list of T cell receptor beta chains from one sample in a study of cytomegalovirus exposure and HLA in healthy donors. Assay: immunoSEQ multiplex PCR; the TCRdb copy retains only in-frame clones and omits some. This sample has over 85,000 clones, with around 77% found just once. What was sequenced was PBMCs. These receptors were obtained from a female donor in good health and CMV-seronegative. Each CDR3 is given without its conserved first and last residue. Fields, in order: V gene, J gene, CDR3 length, CDR3 protein.

>TRBV2|TRBJ2-1|15
ASSRDRLSGSYNEQF
>TRBV6-5|TRBJ1-1|13
ASLNAGNIRGEAF
>TRBV5-6|TRBJ1-1|14
ASSFTAGGWGTEAF
>TRBV7-9|TRBJ1-6|12
ASSIFQGDSPLH
>TRBV4-2|TRBJ2-7|13
ASSSGGGGGYEQY
>TRBV2|TRBJ2-5|12
ASSEGLAEETQY
>TRBV6-6|TRBJ2-3|13
ASRDQGHFTDTQY
>TRBV28|TRBJ1-5|11
ASSSGLNQPQH
>TRBV4-1|TRBJ1-5|17
ASSQEGGVDSYSNQPQH
>TRBV30|TRBJ2-7|12
AWRLQYLAAEQY
>TRBV11-2|TRBJ2-7|14
ASSPTYGVGPDEQY
>TRBV7-2|TRBJ2-1|10
ASTPRLSEQF
>TRBV7-3|TRBJ2-3|13
ASSLLGGASDTQY
>TRBV18|TRBJ2-1|14
ASSPFAGGVTNEQF
>TRBV14|TRBJ1-4|14
ASSPRLRGVGEKLF
>TRBV2|TRBJ2-3|17
ATKLGLAGAHLFVDTQY
>TRBV9|TRBJ2-5|11
ASSGGLLETQY
>TRBV2|TRBJ1-5|14
ASRERQGKAAEPQH
>TRBV7-2|TRBJ2-2|13
ASTLLAGGPGELF
>TRBV5-1|TRBJ2-2|16
ASSWGLAGGANTGELF